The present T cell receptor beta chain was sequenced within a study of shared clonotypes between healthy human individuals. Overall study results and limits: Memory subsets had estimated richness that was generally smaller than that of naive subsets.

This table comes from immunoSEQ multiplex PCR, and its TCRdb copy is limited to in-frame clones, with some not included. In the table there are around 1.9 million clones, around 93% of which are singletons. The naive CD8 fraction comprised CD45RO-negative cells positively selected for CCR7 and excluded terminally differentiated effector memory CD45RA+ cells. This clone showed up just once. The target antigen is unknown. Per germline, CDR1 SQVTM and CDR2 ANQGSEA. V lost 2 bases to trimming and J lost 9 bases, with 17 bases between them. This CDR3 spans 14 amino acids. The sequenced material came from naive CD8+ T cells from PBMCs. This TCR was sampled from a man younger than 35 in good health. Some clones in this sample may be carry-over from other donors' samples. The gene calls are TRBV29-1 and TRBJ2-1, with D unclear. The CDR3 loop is CSVESRLKGREQFF. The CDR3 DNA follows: TGCAGCGTTGAATCACGACTCAAAGGGCGTGAGCAGTTCTTC.